The rows below give T cell receptor beta chains drawn from one sample of a study of T cell responses to AZD1222 COVID-19 vaccine. Sequenced by immunoSEQ multiplex PCR; TCRdb stores in-frame clones only, minus some. The sample records about 140,000 clones, roughly nine tenths being singletons. Specimen: peripheral blood, collected 28 days after the second AZD1222 dose. The source is an adult who received the AZD1222 COVID-19 vaccine. CDR3s include the opening cysteine and the closing phenylalanine or tryptophan.

CDR3	V	J
CASSPRGKNIQYF	TRBV28	TRBJ2-4
CASSPSGTGYSSGKRYEQYF	TRBV28	TRBJ2-7
CASSRGTGDGYTF	TRBV7-3	TRBJ1-2
CASSLRGGVETQYF	TRBV7-2	TRBJ2-5
CASSYRTGKNTEAFF	TRBV6-6	TRBJ1-1
CASSQGDRPLSTF	TRBV3-1/TRBV3-2	TRBJ1-2
CASSQTLQGTYGYTF	TRBV11-1	TRBJ1-2
CASSLNNPGGYGYTF	TRBV7-9	TRBJ1-2
CASRSEGGSPSNYGYTF	TRBV10-2	TRBJ1-2
CASNPVARVLNTGELFF	TRBV7-2	TRBJ2-2
CASSQDLGAETQYF	TRBV4-3	TRBJ2-5
CASSPNGGEQFF	TRBV2	TRBJ2-1
CASSEFPVGPMNTEAFF	TRBV25-1	TRBJ1-1
CASSQWRHGNTIYF	TRBV14	TRBJ1-3